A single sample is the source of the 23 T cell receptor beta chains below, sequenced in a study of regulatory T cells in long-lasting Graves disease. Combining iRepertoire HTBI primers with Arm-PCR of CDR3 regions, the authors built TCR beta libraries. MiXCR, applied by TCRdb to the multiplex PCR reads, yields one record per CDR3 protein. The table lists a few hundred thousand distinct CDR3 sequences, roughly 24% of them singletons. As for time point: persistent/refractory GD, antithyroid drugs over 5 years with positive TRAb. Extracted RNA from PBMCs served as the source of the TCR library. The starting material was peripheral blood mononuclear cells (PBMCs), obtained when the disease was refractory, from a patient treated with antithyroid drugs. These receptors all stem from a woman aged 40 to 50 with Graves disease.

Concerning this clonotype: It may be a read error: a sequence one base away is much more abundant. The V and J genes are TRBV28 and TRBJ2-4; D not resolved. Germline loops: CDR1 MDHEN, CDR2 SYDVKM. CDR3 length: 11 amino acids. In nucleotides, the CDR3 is TGTGCCAGCAGTTTGAGACTTGAGCAGTCCTTC. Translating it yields CASSLRLEQSF.

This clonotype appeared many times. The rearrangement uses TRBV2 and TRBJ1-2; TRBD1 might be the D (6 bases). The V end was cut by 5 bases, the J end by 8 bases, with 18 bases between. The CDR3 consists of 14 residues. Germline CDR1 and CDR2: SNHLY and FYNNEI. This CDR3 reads CASSPLQGYGGYTF. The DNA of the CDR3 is TGTGCCAGCAGTCCACTACAGGGCTACGGGGGCTACACCTTC.

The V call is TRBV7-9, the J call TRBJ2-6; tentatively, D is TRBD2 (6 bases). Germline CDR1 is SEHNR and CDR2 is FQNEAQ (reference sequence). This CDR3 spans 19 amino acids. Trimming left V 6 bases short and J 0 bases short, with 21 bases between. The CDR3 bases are TGTGCCAGCAGTCCCCAGCCGGGACTTCGCCACTCTGGGGCCAACGTCCTGACTTTC. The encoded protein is CASSPQPGLRHSGANVLTF.

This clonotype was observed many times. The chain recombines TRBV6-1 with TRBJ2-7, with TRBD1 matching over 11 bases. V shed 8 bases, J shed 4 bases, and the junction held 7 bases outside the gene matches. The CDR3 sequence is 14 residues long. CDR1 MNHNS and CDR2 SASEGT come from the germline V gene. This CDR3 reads CASQRDRGSYEQYF. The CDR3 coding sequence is TGTGCCAGCCAACGGGACAGGGGGTCGTACGAGCAGTACTTC.

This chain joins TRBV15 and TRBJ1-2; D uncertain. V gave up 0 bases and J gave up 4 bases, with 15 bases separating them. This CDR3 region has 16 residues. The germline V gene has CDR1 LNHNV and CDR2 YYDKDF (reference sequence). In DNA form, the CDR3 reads TGTGCCACCAGCAGAGATCAAGTGGCAAGACCCTATGGCTACACCTTC. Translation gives CATSRDQVARPYGYTF.

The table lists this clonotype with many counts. CDR3 nucleotides: TGTGCCAGCAGTTCGGGACAAGCACAAGAGACCCAGTACTTC. It specifies CASSSGQAQETQYF. The genes are TRBV28 and TRBJ2-5, with D tentatively TRBD1 (6 bases). The CDR3 extends over 14 amino acids. Germline loops: CDR1 MDHEN, CDR2 SYDVKM. Trimming removed 4 bases from V and 2 bases from J, with 11 bases in between. Full variable domain (outside the CDR3, taken from reference TRBV28 and TRBJ2-5): DVKVTQSSRYLVKRTGEKVFLECVQDMDHENMFWYRQDPGLGLRLIYFSYDVKMKEKGDIPEGYSVSREKKERFSLILESASTNQTSMYLCASSSGQAQETQYFGPGTRLLVL.

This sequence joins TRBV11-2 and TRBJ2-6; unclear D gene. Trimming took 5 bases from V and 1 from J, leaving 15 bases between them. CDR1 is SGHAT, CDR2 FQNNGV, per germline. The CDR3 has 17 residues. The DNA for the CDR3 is TGTGCCAGCAGCCATTCCCCACAAAGTTCTGGGGCCAACGTCCTGACTTTC. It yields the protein CASSHSPQSSGANVLTF.

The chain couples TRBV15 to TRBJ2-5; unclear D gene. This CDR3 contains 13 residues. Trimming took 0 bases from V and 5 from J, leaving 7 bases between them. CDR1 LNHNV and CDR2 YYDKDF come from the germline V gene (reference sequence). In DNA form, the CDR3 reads TGTGCCACCAGCAGAGAGAGATGGGAGACCCAGTACTTC. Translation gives CATSRERWETQYF. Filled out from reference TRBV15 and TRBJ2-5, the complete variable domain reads DAMVIQNPRYQVTQFGKPVTLSCSQTLNHNVMYWYQQKSSQAPKLLFHYYDKDFNNEADTPDNFQSRRPNTSFCFLDIRSPGLGDTAMYLCATSRERWETQYFGPGTRLLVL.

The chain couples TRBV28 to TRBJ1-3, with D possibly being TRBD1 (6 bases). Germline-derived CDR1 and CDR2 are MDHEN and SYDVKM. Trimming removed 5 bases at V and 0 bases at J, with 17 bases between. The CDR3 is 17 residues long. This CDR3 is CASSLDKGGHSGNTIYF. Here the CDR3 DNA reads TGTGCCAGCAGTCTCGACAAGGGGGGTCACTCTGGAAACACCATATATTTT.

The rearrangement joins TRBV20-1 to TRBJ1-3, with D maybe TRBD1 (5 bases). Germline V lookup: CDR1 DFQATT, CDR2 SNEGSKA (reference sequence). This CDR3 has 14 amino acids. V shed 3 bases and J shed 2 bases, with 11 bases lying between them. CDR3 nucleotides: TGCAGTGCTAGGGGGGGGAAAACTGGAAACACCATATATTTT. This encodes CSARGGKTGNTIYF.

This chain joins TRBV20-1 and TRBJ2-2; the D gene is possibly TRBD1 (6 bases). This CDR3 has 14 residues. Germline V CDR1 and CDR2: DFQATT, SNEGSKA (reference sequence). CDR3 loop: CSSPDRSNTGELFF. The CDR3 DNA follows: TGCAGCTCCCCAGACAGGTCAAACACCGGGGAGCTGTTTTTT.

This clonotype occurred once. CDR3 region: CAWSRGSEPQHF. In nucleotides, the CDR3 is TGTGCCTGGAGTCGAGGGTCTGAGCCCCAGCATTTT. The gene calls are TRBV30 and TRBJ1-5; no clear D. Germline V lookup: CDR1 GTSNPN, CDR2 SVGIG (reference sequence). CDR3 size: 12 residues. Between the trimmed V and J ends, which lost 2 bases and 8 bases, there was a span of 10 bases.

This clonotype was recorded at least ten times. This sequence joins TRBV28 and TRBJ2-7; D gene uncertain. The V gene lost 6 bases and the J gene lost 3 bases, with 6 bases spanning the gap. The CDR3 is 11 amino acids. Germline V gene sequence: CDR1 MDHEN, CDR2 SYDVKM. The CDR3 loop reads CASRSNYEQYF. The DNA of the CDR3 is TGTGCCAGCAGATCGAACTACGAGCAGTACTTC.

CDR3 sequence (DNA): TGTGCCAGCAGTGATCCTGGTAGCGGGAGGGAGACCCAGTACTTC. It is translated as CASSDPGSGRETQYF. The chain employs TRBV28 and TRBJ2-5, with 10 bases lining up with TRBD2. CDR3 length equals 15 residues. Germline V CDR1 and CDR2: MDHEN, SYDVKM. V dropped 5 bases and J dropped 5; count of bases not matched to a gene: 8.

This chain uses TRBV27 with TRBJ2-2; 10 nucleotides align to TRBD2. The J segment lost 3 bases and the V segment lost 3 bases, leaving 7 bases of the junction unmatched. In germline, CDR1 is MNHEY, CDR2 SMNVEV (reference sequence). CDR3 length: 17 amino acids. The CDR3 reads CASSFSSGSFYTGELFF. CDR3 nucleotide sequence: TGTGCCAGCAGTTTTTCTAGCGGGAGTTTCTACACCGGGGAGCTGTTTTTT.

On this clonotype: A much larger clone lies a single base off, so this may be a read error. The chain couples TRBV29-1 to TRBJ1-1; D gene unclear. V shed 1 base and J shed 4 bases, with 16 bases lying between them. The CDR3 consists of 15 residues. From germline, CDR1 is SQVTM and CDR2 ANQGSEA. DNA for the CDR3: TGCAGCGTTGAAGTCCCGGGCCGCCCCTTCACTGAAGCTTTCTTT. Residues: CSVEVPGRPFTEAFF.

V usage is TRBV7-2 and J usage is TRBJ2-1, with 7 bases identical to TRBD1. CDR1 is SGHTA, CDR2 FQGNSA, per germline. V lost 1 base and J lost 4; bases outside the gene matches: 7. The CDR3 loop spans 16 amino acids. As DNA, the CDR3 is TGTGCCAGCAGCTTAGGAGGCAGGGGGATATACAATGAGCAGTTCTTC. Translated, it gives CASSLGGRGIYNEQFF.

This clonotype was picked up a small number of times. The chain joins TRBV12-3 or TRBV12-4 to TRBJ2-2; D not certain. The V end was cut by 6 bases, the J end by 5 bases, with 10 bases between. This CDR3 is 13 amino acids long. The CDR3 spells CASRFGVTGELFF. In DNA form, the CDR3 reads TGTGCCAGCAGATTTGGGGTTACCGGGGAGCTGTTTTTT.

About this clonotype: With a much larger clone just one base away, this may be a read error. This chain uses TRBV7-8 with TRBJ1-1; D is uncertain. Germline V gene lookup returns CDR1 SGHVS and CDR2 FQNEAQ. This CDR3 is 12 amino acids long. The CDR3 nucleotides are TGTGCCAGCAGACCGTTTAACACTGGAGCTTTCTTT. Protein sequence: CASRPFNTGAFF.

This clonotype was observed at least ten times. The CDR3 loop reads CSANPGLEYEQYF. CDR3 DNA sequence: TGCAGTGCAAATCCGGGACTAGAATACGAGCAGTACTTC. V usage is TRBV20-1 and J usage is TRBJ2-7; 8 nucleotides line up with TRBD2. CDR1 and CDR2 (germline): DFQATT, SNEGSKA (reference sequence). The CDR3 has 13 amino acids. The V gene end was trimmed by 6 bases and the J gene end by 4 bases; junction bases not matched to a gene: 8.

For the CDR3, the DNA is TGTGCCAGCAGTTTCGGACTAGCGGGTCTGTTCTTC. It encodes CASSFGLAGLFF. V is TRBV12-3 or TRBV12-4 and J is TRBJ2-1; 11 nucleotides agree with TRBD2. The CDR3 length is 12 residues. V shed 3 bases, J shed 15 bases, and the junction held 4 bases outside the gene matches.

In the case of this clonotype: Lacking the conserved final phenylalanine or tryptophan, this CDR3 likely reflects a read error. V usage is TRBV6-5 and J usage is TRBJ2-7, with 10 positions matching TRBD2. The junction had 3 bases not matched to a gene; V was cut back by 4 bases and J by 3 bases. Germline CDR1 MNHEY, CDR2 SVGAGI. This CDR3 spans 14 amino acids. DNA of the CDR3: TGTGCCAGCAGTTCGTCTAGCGGGGGCTACGAGCAGTACCTC. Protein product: CASSSSSGGYEQYL.

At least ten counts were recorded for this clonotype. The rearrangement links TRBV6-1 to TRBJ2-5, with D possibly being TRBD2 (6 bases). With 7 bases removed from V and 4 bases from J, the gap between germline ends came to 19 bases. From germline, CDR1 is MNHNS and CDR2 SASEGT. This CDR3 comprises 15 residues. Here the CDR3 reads CASTLSGSPGETQYF. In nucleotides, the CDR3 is TGTGCCAGCACTCTATCCGGGAGCCCCGGAGAGACCCAGTACTTC.